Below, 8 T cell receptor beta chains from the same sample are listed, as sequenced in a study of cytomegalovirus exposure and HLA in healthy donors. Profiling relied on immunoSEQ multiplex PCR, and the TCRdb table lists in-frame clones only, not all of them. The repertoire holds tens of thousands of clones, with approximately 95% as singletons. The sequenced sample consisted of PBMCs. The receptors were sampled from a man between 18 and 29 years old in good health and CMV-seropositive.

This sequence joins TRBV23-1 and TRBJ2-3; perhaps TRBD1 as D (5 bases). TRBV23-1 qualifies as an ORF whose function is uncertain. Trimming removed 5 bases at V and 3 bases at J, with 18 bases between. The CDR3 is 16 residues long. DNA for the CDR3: TGCGCCAGCAGTTATCCAATGACGGACATTACAGATACGCAGTATTTT. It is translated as CASSYPMTDITDTQYF.

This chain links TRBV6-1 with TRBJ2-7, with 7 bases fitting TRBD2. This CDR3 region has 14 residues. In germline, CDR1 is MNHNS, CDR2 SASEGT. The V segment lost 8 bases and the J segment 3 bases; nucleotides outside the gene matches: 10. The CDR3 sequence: CASFQPGGSYEQYF. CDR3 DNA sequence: TGTGCCAGCTTCCAGCCAGGCGGGAGCTACGAGCAGTACTTC.

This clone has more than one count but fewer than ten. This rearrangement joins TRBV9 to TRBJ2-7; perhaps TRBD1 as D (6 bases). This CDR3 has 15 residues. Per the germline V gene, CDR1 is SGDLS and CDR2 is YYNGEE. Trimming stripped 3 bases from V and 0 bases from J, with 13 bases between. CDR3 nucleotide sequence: TGTGCCAGCAGCGGAGGACAGACTCCCTCCTACGAGCAGTACTTC. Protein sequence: CASSGGQTPSYEQYF.

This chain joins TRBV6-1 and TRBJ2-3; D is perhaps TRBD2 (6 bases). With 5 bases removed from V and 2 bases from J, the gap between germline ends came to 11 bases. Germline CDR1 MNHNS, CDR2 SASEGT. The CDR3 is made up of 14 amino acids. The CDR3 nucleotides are TGTGCCAGCAGTAACGGACTAAACACAGATACGCAGTATTTT. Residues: CASSNGLNTDTQYF.

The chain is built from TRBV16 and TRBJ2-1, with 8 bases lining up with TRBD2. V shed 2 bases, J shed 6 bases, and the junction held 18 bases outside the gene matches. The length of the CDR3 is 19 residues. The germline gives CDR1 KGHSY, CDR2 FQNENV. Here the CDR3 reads CASSQVPRGATAGGNEQFF. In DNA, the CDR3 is TGTGCCAGCAGCCAAGTCCCTAGAGGGGCGACGGCGGGGGGCAATGAGCAGTTCTTC.

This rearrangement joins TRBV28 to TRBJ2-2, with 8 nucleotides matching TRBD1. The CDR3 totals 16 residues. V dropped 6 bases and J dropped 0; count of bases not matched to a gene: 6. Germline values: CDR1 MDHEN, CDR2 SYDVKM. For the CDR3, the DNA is TGTGCCAGCAGCCCAGGGGGCCTCGCGAACACCGGGGAGCTGTTTTTT. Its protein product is CASSPGGLANTGELFF.

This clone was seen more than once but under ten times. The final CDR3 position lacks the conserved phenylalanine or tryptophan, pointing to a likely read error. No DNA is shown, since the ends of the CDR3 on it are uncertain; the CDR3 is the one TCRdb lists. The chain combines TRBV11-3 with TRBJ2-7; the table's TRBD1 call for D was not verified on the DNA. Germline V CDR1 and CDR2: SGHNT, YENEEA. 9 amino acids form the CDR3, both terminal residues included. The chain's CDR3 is CASSSSTGL.

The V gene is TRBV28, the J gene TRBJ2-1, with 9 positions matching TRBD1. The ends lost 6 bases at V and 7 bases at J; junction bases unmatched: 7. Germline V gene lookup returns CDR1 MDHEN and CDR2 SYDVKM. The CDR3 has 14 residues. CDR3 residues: CASREQGAGNEQFF. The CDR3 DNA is TGTGCCAGCAGAGAACAGGGGGCAGGGAATGAGCAGTTCTTC.